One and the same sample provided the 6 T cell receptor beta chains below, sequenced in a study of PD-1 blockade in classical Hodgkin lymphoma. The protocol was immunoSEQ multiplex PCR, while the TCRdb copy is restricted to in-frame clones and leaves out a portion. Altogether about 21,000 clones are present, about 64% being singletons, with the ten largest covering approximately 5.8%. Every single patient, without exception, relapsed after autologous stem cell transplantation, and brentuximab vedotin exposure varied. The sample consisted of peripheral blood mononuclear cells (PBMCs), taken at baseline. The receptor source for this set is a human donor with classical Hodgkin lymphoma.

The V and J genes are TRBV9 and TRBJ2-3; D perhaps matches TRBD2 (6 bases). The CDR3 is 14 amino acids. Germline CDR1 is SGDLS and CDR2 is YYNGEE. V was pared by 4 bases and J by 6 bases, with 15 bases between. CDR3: CASSMRLGADTQYF. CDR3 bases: TGTGCCAGCAGCATGAGACTAGGAGCGGATACGCAGTATTTT.

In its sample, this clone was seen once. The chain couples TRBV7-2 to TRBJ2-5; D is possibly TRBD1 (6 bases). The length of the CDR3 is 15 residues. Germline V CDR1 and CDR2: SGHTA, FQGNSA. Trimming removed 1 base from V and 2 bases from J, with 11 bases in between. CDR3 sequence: CASSLEDRRQETQYF. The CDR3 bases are TGTGCCAGCAGCTTAGAAGACAGGCGACAAGAGACCCAGTACTTC.

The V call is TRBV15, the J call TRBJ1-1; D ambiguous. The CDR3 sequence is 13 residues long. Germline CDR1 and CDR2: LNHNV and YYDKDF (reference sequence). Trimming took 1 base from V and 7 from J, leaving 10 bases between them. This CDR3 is CATSRGGGGEAFF. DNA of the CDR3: TGTGCCACCAGCAGAGGGGGAGGAGGTGAAGCTTTCTTT. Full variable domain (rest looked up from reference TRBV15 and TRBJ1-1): DAMVIQNPRYQVTQFGKPVTLSCSQTLNHNVMYWYQQKSSQAPKLLFHYYDKDFNNEADTPDNFQSRRPNTSFCFLDIRSPGLGDTAMYLCATSRGGGGEAFFGQGTRLTVV.

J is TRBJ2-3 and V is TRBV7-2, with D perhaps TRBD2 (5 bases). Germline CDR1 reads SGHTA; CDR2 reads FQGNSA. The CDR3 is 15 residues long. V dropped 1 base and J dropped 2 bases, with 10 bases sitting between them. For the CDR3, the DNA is TGTGCCAGCAGCTTAGTAGGGCTAGCCACAGATACGCAGTATTTT. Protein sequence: CASSLVGLATDTQYF.

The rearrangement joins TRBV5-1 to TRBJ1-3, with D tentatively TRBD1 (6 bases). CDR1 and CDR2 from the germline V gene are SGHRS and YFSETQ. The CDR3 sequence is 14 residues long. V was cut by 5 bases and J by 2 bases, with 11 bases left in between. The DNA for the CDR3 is TGCGCCAGCAGTAGGGGGAAACCTGGAAACACCATATATTTT. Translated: CASSRGKPGNTIYF. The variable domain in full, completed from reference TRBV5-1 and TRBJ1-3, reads KAGVTQTPRYLIKTRGQQVTLSCSPISGHRSVSWYQQTPGQGLQFLFEYFSETQRNKGNFPGRFSGRQFSNSRSEMNVSTLELGDSALYLCASSRGKPGNTIYFGEGSWLTVV.

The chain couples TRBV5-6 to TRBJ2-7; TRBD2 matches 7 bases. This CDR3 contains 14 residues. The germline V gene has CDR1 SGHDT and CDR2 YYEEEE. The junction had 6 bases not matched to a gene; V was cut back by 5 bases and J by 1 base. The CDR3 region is CASSIGGDSYEQYF. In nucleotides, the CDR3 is TGTGCCAGCAGTATTGGGGGGGATTCCTACGAGCAGTACTTC.